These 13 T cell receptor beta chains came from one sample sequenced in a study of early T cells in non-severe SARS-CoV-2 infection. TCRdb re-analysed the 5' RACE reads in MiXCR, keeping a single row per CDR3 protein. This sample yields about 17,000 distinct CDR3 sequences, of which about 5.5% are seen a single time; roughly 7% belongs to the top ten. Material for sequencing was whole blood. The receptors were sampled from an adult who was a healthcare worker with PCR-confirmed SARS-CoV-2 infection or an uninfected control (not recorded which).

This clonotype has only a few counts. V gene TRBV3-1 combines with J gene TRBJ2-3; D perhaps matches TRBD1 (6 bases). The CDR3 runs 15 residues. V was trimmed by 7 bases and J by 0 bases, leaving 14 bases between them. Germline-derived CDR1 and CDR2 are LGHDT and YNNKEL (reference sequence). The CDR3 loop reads CASTRGGGSTDTQYF. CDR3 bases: TGTGCCAGCACCAGGGGTGGAGGAAGCACAGATACGCAGTATTTT.

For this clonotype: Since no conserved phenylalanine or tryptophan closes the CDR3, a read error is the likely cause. This CDR3 is CATERTVSGRPSSTDTQYS. CDR3 DNA: TGTGCCACCGAAAGAACGGTTAGCGGGAGGCCTAGCAGCACAGATACGCAGTATTCT. V usage is TRBV10-3 and J usage is TRBJ2-3; the match to TRBD2 covers 10 bases. From germline, CDR1 is ENHRY and CDR2 SYGVKD. The CDR3 is 19 amino acids. V lost 10 bases to trimming and J lost 0 bases; unmatched junction nucleotides: 19.

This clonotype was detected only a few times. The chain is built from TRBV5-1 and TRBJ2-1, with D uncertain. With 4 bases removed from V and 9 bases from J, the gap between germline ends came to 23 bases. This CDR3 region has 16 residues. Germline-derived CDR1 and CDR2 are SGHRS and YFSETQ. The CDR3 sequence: CASSPRVAVVTSEQFF. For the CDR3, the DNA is TGCGCCAGCAGCCCCCGCGTAGCTGTTGTCACAAGTGAGCAGTTCTTC.

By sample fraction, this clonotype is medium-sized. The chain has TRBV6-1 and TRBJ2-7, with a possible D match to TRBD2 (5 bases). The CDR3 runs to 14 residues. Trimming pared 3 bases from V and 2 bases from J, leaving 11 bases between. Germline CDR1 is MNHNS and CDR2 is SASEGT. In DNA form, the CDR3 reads TGTGCCAGCAGTGAGGACTCTTCCCCCTACGAGCAGTACTTC. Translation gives CASSEDSSPYEQYF.

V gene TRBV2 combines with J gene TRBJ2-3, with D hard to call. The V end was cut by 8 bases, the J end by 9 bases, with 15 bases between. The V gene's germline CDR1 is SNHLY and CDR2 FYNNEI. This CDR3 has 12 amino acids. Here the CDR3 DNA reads TGTGCCAGCTATCGAGGACCTCCGACGCAGTATTTT. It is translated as CASYRGPPTQYF.

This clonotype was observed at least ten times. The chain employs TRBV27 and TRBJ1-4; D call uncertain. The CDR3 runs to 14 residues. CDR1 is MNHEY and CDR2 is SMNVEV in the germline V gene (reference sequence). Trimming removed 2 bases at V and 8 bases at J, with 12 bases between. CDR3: CASSLDGYPEKLFF. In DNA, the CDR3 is TGTGCCAGCAGTTTAGACGGCTACCCCGAAAAACTGTTTTTT.

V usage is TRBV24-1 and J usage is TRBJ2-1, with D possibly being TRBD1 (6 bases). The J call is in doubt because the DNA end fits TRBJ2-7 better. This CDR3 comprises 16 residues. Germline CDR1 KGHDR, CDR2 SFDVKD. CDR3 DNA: TGTGCCACCAGTGACCCTGGAGGACAGTCTGCCAATGAGCAGTACTTC. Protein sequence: CATSDPGGQSANEQYF.

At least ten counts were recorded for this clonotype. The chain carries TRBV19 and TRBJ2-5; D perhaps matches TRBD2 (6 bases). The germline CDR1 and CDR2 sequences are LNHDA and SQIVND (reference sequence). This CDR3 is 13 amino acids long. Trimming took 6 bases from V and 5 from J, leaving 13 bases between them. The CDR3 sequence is CASSRRGTETQYF. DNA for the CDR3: TGTGCCAGTAGCCGACGGGGGACGGAGACCCAGTACTTC.

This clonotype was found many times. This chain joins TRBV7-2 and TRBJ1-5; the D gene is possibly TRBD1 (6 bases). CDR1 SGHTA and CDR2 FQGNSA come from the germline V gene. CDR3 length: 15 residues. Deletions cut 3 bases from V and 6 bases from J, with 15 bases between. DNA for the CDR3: TGTGCCAGCAGCTTGGGCACAGGGATCGGTCAGCCCCAGCATTTT. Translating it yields CASSLGTGIGQPQHF. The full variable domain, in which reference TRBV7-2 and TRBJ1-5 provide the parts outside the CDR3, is GAGVSQSPSNKVTEKGKDVELRCDPISGHTALYWYRQSLGQGLEFLIYFQGNSAPDKSGLPSDRFSAERTGGSVSTLTIQRTQQEDSAVYLCASSLGTGIGQPQHFGDGTRLSIL.

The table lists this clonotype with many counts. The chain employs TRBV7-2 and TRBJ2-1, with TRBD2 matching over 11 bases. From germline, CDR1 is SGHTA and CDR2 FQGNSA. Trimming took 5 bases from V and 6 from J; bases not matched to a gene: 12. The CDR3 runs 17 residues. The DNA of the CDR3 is TGTGCCAGCAGCCAGGAACCGGGACTAGCGGAAGTCAATGAGCAGTTCTTC. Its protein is CASSQEPGLAEVNEQFF.

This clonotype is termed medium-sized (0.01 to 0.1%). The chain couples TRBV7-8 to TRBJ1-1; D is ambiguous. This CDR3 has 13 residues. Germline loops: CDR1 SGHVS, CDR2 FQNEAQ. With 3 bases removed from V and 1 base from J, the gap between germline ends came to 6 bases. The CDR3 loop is CASSFRRNTEAFF. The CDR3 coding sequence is TGTGCCAGCAGCTTTCGGAGGAACACTGAAGCTTTCTTT.

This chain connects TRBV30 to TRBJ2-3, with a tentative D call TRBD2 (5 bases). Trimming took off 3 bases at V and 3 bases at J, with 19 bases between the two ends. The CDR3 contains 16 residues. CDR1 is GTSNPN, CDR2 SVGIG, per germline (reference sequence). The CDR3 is CAWRRRPTSITDTQYF. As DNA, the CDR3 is TGTGCCTGGAGGAGGAGGCCCACATCGATTACAGATACGCAGTATTTT.

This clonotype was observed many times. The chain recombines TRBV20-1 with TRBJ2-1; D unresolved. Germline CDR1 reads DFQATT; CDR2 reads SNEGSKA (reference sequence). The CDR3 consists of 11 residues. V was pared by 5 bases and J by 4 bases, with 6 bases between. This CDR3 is CSADGYNEQFF. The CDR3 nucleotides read TGCAGTGCTGACGGATACAATGAGCAGTTCTTC.